The next 13 T cell receptor beta chains were all read from a single sample in a study of T cell clones after liver transplantation (dated by TCRdb to the late 2010s). Libraries were built with the immunoSEQ multiplex PCR assay. In its TCRdb copy, this immuneACCESS table keeps in-frame sequences only and misses some clones. Where compared with another copy, unresolved V genes explain less than half of these, and the others have no known cause. The sample records some 80,000 clones, roughly four fifths of which are singletons. The ten largest clones add up to 0.45% to 0.55% of the sample. The material sequenced was CD4+ T cells from blood, taken 45 to 46 months after liver transplant. These receptors came from a human patient who received a liver transplant. Some T cells may have been brought in with the graft after a transplant.

In nucleotides, the CDR3 is TGTGCCAGCAGTGGACAGGGGCCTACCTACGAGCAGTACTTC. Translating it yields CASSGQGPTYEQYF. The chain is built from TRBV2 and TRBJ2-7; 8 bases are shared with TRBD1. J gave up 2 bases and V 4 bases, and 4 bases lay outside the gene matches. This CDR3 spans 14 amino acids. In germline, CDR1 is SNHLY, CDR2 FYNNEI. The full variable domain, completed using reference TRBV2 and TRBJ2-7, is EPEVTQTPSHQVTQMGQEVILRCVPISNHLYFYWYRQILGQKVEFLVSFYNNEISEKSEIFDDQFSVERPDGSNFTLKIRSTKLEDSAMYFCASSGQGPTYEQYFGPGTRLTVT.

V is TRBV18 and J is TRBJ1-2; D perhaps matches TRBD1 (6 bases). The CDR3 has 14 residues. Germline CDR1 KGHSH, CDR2 LQKENI. Trimming stripped 0 bases from V and 3 bases from J, with 8 bases between. The CDR3 sequence: CASSPPAGDYGYTF. DNA of the CDR3: TGTGCCAGCTCACCACCGGCAGGGGACTATGGCTACACCTTC.

In its sample, this clone was seen once. The chain combines TRBV19 with TRBJ1-5; D uncertain. Germline loops: CDR1 LNHDA, CDR2 SQIVND (reference sequence). Trimming removed 3 bases at V and 7 bases at J, with 16 bases between. The CDR3 has 15 residues. CDR3 in DNA: TGTGCCAGTAGTATGGCCTTGGCAGTAAAACAGCCCCAGCATTTT. Residues: CASSMALAVKQPQHF.

The rearrangement uses TRBV7-9 and TRBJ1-4; a weak D match, TRBD1 (5 bases). CDR3 length: 14 residues. Germline V CDR1 and CDR2: SEHNR, FQNEAQ (reference sequence). V dropped 5 bases and J dropped 6 bases, with 13 bases sitting between them. The CDR3 protein is CASSPGRGDEKLFF. The CDR3 DNA follows: TGTGCCAGCAGCCCGGGGCGAGGCGATGAAAAACTGTTTTTT. Drawing the rest from reference TRBV7-9 and TRBJ1-4, the complete variable domain is DTGVSQNPRHKITKRGQNVTFRCDPISEHNRLYWYRQTLGQGPEFLTYFQNEAQLEKSRLLSDRFSAERPKGSFSTLEIQRTEQGDSAMYLCASSPGRGDEKLFFGSGTQLSVL.

This chain uses TRBV5-5 with TRBJ2-5; 9 bases fit TRBD1. V shed 5 bases and J 5 bases; nucleotides not matched to a gene: 10. CDR1 SGHKS and CDR2 YYEKEE come from the germline V gene (reference sequence). The CDR3 runs 15 residues. CDR3 coding DNA: TGTGCCAGCAGGCGAGGACAGGGGACAAAGGAGACCCAGTACTTC. It specifies CASRRGQGTKETQYF.

This sequence joins TRBV6-5 and TRBJ1-2; D is possibly TRBD1 (5 bases). Trimming removed 6 bases at V and 8 bases at J, with 19 bases between. Per germline, CDR1 MNHEY and CDR2 SVGAGI. This CDR3 contains 14 residues. In DNA form, the CDR3 reads TGTGCCAGCAGATTTAGACGGGACCAAAGGGGCTACACCTTC. Residues: CASRFRRDQRGYTF.

V gene TRBV4-1 combines with J gene TRBJ1-4, with TRBD1 matching 7 bases. Germline-derived CDR1 and CDR2 are MGHRA and YSYEKL. Trimming took 1 base from V and 8 from J; bases not matched to a gene: 10. CDR3 length: 16 residues. CDR3 region: CASSQGDRVQREKLFF. CDR3 DNA sequence: TGCGCCAGCAGCCAAGGTGACAGGGTTCAAAGGGAAAAACTGTTTTTT.

This clone has only one observation. This sequence joins TRBV28 and TRBJ1-4, with D maybe TRBD1 (6 bases). The CDR3 consists of 13 residues. The germline V and J ends were trimmed by 6 bases and 6 bases, with 11 bases remaining between them. Germline assignment: CDR1 MDHEN and CDR2 SYDVKM. The CDR3, as DNA: TGTGCCAGCAGCTCAGGGGCCTATGAAAAACTGTTTTTT. Its translation: CASSSGAYEKLFF.

The chain combines TRBV2 with TRBJ1-4; TRBD1 might be the D (5 bases). The CDR3 is 13 amino acids. Germline values: CDR1 SNHLY, CDR2 FYNNEI. Between the trimmed V and J ends, which lost 5 bases and 4 bases, there was a span of 8 bases. In DNA, the CDR3 is TGTGCCAGCAGTTGGGACCTTAATGAAAAACTGTTTTTT. It translates to CASSWDLNEKLFF. Filled out from reference TRBV2 and TRBJ1-4, the complete variable domain reads EPEVTQTPSHQVTQMGQEVILRCVPISNHLYFYWYRQILGQKVEFLVSFYNNEISEKSEIFDDQFSVERPDGSNFTLKIRSTKLEDSAMYFCASSWDLNEKLFFGSGTQLSVL.

The chain uses TRBV5-1 and TRBJ2-3; 8 nucleotides line up with TRBD2. This CDR3 contains 15 residues. The germline gives CDR1 SGHRS, CDR2 YFSETQ. V dropped 1 base and J dropped 5; count of bases not matched to a gene: 6. For the CDR3, the DNA is TGCGCCAGCAGCTTGAGGACTAGCAGTATAGATACGCAGTATTTT. Encoded protein: CASSLRTSSIDTQYF.

The V and J genes are TRBV11-2 and TRBJ1-5; D not resolved. In germline, CDR1 is SGHAT, CDR2 FQNNGV. Deletions cut 2 bases from V and 5 bases from J, with 7 bases between. The CDR3 extends over 13 amino acids. Written as DNA, the CDR3 is TGTGCCAGCAGCTTATTTCTTGATCAGCCCCAGCATTTT. Translating gives CASSLFLDQPQHF.

This chain uses TRBV7-3 with TRBJ2-1; D is undetermined. This CDR3 is built from 15 residues. Trimming shortened V by 3 bases and J by 0 bases, and 9 bases separated the two germline ends. The germline V gene has CDR1 SGHTA and CDR2 FQGTGA. CDR3 DNA sequence: TGTGCCAGCAGCTTCGACCCTAGCTCCTACAATGAGCAGTTCTTC. Residues: CASSFDPSSYNEQFF.

The rearrangement uses TRBV13 and TRBJ2-3, with 10 bases aligning to TRBD2. CDR3 length equals 16 residues. J gave up 2 bases and V 5 bases, and 7 bases lay outside the gene matches. Germline CDR1 reads PRHDT; CDR2 reads FYEKMQ (reference sequence). The CDR3: CASSIRLAGTTDTQYF. CDR3 nucleotide sequence: TGTGCCAGCAGCATTAGACTAGCGGGCACCACAGATACGCAGTATTTT.